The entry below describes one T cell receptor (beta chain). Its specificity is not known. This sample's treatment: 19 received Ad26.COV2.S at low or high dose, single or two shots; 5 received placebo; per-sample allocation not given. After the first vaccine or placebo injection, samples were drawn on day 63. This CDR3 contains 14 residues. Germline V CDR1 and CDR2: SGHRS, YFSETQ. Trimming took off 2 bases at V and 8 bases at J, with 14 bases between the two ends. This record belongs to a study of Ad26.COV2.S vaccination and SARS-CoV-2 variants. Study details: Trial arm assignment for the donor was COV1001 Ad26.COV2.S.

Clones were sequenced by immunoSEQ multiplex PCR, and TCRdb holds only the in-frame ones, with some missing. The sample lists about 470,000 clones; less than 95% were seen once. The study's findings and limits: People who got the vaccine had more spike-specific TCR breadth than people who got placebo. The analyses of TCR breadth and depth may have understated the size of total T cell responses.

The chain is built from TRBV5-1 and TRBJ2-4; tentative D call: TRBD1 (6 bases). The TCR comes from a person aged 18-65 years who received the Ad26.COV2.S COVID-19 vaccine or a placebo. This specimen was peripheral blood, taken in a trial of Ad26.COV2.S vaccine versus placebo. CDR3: CASSFGQNNYIQYF. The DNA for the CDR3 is TGCGCCAGCAGCTTCGGACAGAACAATTACATTCAGTACTTC.